This section outlines one TCR beta chain sequence together with its context. As yet, its antigen is unknown. PBMC samples from each donor numbered at least one pre-ART and at least two post-ART. There were roughly 0.9-11 million cryopreserved PBMC in the samples before DNA extraction. This CDR3 spans 14 amino acids. The germline V and J ends were trimmed by 0 bases and 8 bases, with 12 bases remaining between them. Germline values: CDR1 SGHRS, CDR2 YFSETQ. This entry is derived from a study of long-term antiretroviral therapy in people with HIV. General study results and limits: Someone took the blood between about 2003 and 2018, maybe while older ART regimens were in use. Clonal expansions arising prior to ART prevailed in the repertoire at every time point.

With survey level as its setting, the immunoSEQ assay was v3.0. Measured with immunoSEQ multiplex PCR; TCRdb has only the in-frame clones, and not every one. The table lists 25,000 to 30,000 clones, roughly 73% of them singletons. The origin of this receptor is a man between 18 and 35 years old with HIV. The chain employs TRBV5-1 and TRBJ2-4; D gene unclear. The specimen comprised unsorted PBMCs, sampled 1.5 years before starting antiretroviral therapy. The CDR3 sequence: CASSLDPGPDIQYF. The CDR3 coding sequence is TGCGCCAGCAGCTTGGATCCGGGTCCGGACATTCAGTACTTC. Looking up the rest from reference TRBV5-1 and TRBJ2-4 gives the full variable domain: KAGVTQTPRYLIKTRGQQVTLSCSPISGHRSVSWYQQTPGQGLQFLFEYFSETQRNKGNFPGRFSGRQFSNSRSEMNVSTLELGDSALYLCASSLDPGPDIQYFGAGTRLSVL.